Following are 7 T cell receptor beta chains from one sample sequenced in a study of blood T cell repertoires in COVID-19. Only in-frame clones appear in the TCRdb table, and some are missing; sequencing was by immunoSEQ multiplex PCR. The sample contains fewer than 350,000 clones, approximately 85% of which appear only once. The sample taken for sequencing was PBMCs or T cells enriched from blood (not recorded which). The source is a man aged 30-40 years who had recovered from COVID-19.

The chain has TRBV16 and TRBJ1-2, with D unresolved. The CDR3 spans 13 residues. Trimming took off 1 base at V and 8 bases at J, with 11 bases between the two ends. Germline V lookup: CDR1 KGHSY, CDR2 FQNENV. CDR3 protein: CASSQFSTGGYTF. CDR3 bases: TGTGCCAGCAGCCAATTTAGCACGGGGGGCTACACCTTC.

CDR3 sequence reads: CASSFRRASYEQYF. CDR3 nucleotides: TGTGCCAGCAGTTTCCGCAGGGCCTCCTACGAGCAGTACTTC. The chain has TRBV27 and TRBJ2-7; D is possibly TRBD1 (5 bases). CDR1 MNHEY and CDR2 SMNVEV come from the germline V gene (reference sequence). This CDR3 is built from 14 residues. Trimming stripped 3 bases from V and 0 bases from J, with 9 bases between.

The J gene is TRBJ2-1, the V gene TRBV7-2, with TRBD2 matching 10 bases. The V gene end was trimmed by 4 bases and the J gene end by 1 base; junction bases not matched to a gene: 13. The V gene's germline CDR1 is SGHTA and CDR2 FQGNSA. The CDR3 length is 19 residues. Written as DNA, the CDR3 is TGTGCCAGCAGCTCCATGGGCGGCAGCGGGGGGGTTTCCTACAATGAGCAGTTCTTC. Its translation is CASSSMGGSGGVSYNEQFF. Full variable domain (missing parts from reference TRBV7-2 and TRBJ2-1): GAGVSQSPSNKVTEKGKDVELRCDPISGHTALYWYRQSLGQGLEFLIYFQGNSAPDKSGLPSDRFSAERTGGSVSTLTIQRTQQEDSAVYLCASSSMGGSGGVSYNEQFFGPGTRLTVL.

This clone was picked up a small number of times. This chain connects TRBV7-9 to TRBJ2-5, with a weak D call TRBD2 (5 bases). V was cut by 5 bases and J by 2 bases, with 15 bases left in between. In germline, CDR1 is SEHNR, CDR2 FQNEAQ (reference sequence). The CDR3 has 15 amino acids. The CDR3 DNA reads TGTGCCAGCAGCCCAGGCGGGCCGTTGCAAGAGACCCAGTACTTC. Residues: CASSPGGPLQETQYF.

This clone was seen only a few times. The V call is TRBV10-3, the J call TRBJ2-7, with 7 bases matching TRBD1. The trim removed 6 bases at V and 5 bases at J, leaving 7 bases unmatched. The germline V gene has CDR1 ENHRY and CDR2 SYGVKD. CDR3 length: 13 amino acids. DNA for the CDR3: TGTGCCATCAGCAAAGACAGGGCGGACGAGCAGTACTTC. The encoded protein is CAISKDRADEQYF.

The V call is TRBV5-1, the J call TRBJ2-7; D unclear. Trimming removed 0 bases from V and 6 bases from J, with 10 bases in between. The CDR3 covers 13 residues. Germline V gene lookup returns CDR1 SGHRS and CDR2 YFSETQ. The DNA for the CDR3 is TGCGCCAGCAGCTTGGTCCCAGCAGGCGAGCAGTACTTC. Its translation: CASSLVPAGEQYF.

The V call is TRBV5-1, the J call TRBJ1-6; D is ambiguous. Germline-derived CDR1 and CDR2 are SGHRS and YFSETQ. The V and J ends lost 0 bases and 7 bases respectively, with 11 bases between them. The CDR3 runs 15 residues. The DNA of the CDR3 is TGCGCCAGCAGCTTGGCACCGGGTGAAAATTCACCCCTCCACTTT. Residues: CASSLAPGENSPLHF. The variable domain in full, with the rest retrieved from reference TRBV5-1 and TRBJ1-6, is KAGVTQTPRYLIKTRGQQVTLSCSPISGHRSVSWYQQTPGQGLQFLFEYFSETQRNKGNFPGRFSGRQFSNSRSEMNVSTLELGDSALYLCASSLAPGENSPLHFGNGTRLTVT.